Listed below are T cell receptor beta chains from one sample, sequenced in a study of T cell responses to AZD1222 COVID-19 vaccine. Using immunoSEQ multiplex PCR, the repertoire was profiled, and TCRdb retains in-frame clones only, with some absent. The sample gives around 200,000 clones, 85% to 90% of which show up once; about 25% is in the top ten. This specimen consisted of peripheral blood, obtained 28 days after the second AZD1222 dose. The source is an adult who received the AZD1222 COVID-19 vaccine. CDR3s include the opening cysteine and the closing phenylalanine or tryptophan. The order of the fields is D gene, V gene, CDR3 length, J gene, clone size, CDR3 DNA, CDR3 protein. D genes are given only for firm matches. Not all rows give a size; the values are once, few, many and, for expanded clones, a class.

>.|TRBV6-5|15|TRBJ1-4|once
TGTGCCACCCGGGGGCAGGGAGGATCTAATGAAAAACTGTTTTTT
CATRGQGGSNEKLFF
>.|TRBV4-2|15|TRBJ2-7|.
TGTGCCAGCAGCCAAGGACCCGCGGGTGCCTACGAGCAGTACTTC
CASSQGPAGAYEQYF
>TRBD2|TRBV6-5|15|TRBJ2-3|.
TGTGCCAGCAGTCCCTTGGGGGGGTGGACAGATACGCAGTATTTT
CASSPLGGWTDTQYF
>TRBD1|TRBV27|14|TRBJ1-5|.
TGTGCCACCAGGGGGGTGGACGCGGGTCAGCCCCAGCATTTT
CATRGVDAGQPQHF
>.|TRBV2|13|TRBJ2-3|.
TGTGCCAACACGCCCCGGGGCACAGATACGCAGTATTTT
CANTPRGTDTQYF
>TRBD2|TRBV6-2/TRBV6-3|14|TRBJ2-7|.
TGTGCCAGCAGCTTGCCTAGCGGGAACAACGAGCAGTACTTC
CASSLPSGNNEQYF
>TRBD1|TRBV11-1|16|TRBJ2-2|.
TGTGCCAGCAGCTTCCACAGGGGTTCGAACACCGGGGAGCTGTTTTTT
CASSFHRGSNTGELFF
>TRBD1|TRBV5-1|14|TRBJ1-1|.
TGCGCCAGCAGCATGGGACAGTTGAACACTGAAGCTTTCTTT
CASSMGQLNTEAFF
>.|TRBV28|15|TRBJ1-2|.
TGTGCCAGCAGTTTCGGGGGGGGGCGCAGGTATGGCTACACCTTC
CASSFGGGRRYGYTF
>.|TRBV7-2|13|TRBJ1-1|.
TGTGCCAGCAGCCTTTGGAGGTCCACTGAAGCTTTCTTT
CASSLWRSTEAFF
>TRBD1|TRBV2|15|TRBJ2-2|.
TGTGCCAGCAGGGGGACAGGGGGCAACACCGGGGAGCTGTTTTTT
CASRGTGGNTGELFF
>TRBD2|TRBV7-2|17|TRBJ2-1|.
TGTGCCAGCAGCTTAGGGGCGACTAGCGGGAGATACAATGAGCAGTTCTTC
CASSLGATSGRYNEQFF
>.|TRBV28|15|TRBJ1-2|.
TGTGCCAGCAGTCCCCCCCGGGCAGGTGGCTATGGCTACACCTTC
CASSPPRAGGYGYTF
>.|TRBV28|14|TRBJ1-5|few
TGTGCCAGCAGTTTCCCGGGAGAATATCAGCCCCAGCATTTT
CASSFPGEYQPQHF
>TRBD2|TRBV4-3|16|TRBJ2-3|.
TGCGCCAGCAGCCAGGATGGGACTAGCGGCACAGATACGCAGTATTTT
CASSQDGTSGTDTQYF
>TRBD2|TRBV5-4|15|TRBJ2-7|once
TGTGCCAGCAGCTTAGGACTAGCGGAAACCTACGAGCAGTACTTC
CASSLGLAETYEQYF
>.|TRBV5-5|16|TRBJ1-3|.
TGTGCCAGCAGCTTGCTCACCAGGTACTCTGGAAACACCATATATTTT
CASSLLTRYSGNTIYF
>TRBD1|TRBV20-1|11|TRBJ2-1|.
TGCAGTGCCGAGGGGACAGGAGAGCAGTTCTTC
CSAEGTGEQFF
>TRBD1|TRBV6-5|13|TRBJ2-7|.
TGTGCCAGCAATCCACAGGGGTACCACGAGCAGTACTTC
CASNPQGYHEQYF
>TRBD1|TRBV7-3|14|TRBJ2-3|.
TGTGCCAGCAGCCCGACAGGGGGCACAGATACGCAGTATTTT
CASSPTGGTDTQYF
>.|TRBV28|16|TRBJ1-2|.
TGTGCCAGCAGTCCCACGGGACATCGCCAAGATTATGGCTACACCTTC
CASSPTGHRQDYGYTF
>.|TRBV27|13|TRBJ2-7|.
TGTGCCAGCAGTCCCCGGGGCTCCTACGAGCAGTACTTC
CASSPRGSYEQYF
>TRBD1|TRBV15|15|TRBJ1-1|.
TGTGCCACCAGGGTCCCGGGACAGGGTGGTACTGAAGCTTTCTTT
CATRVPGQGGTEAFF
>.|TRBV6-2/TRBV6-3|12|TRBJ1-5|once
TGTGCCAGCAGCTTCCAGGGTCAGCCCCAGCATTTT
CASSFQGQPQHF